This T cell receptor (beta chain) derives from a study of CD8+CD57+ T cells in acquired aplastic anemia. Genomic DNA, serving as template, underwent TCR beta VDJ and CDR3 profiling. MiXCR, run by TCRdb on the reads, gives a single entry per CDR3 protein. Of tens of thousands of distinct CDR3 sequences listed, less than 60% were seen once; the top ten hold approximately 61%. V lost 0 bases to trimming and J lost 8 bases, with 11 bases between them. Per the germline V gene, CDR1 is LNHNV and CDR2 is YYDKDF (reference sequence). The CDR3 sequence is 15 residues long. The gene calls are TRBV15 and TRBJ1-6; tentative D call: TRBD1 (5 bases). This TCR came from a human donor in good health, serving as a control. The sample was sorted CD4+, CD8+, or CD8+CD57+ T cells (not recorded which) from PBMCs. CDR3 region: CATSRDRAGHSPLHF. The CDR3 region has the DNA TGTGCCACCAGCAGAGATCGGGCAGGGCATTCACCCCTCCACTTT.